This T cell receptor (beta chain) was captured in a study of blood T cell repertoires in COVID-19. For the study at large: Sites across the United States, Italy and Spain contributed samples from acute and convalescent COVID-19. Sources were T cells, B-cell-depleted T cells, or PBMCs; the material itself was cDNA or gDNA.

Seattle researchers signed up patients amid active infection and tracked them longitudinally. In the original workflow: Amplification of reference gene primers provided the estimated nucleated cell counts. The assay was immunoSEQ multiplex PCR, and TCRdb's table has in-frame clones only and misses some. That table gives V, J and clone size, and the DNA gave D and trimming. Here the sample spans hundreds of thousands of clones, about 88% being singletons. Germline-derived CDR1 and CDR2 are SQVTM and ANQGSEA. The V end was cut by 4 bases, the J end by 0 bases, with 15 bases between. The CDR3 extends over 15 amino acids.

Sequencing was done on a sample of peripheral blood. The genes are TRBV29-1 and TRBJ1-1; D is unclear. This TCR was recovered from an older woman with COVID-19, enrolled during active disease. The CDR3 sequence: CSVVPRGSMNTEAFF. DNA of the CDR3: TGCAGCGTTGTCCCTCGCGGCTCAATGAACACTGAAGCTTTCTTT.